This entry lists 20 T cell receptor beta chains sequenced from one sample in a study of blood T cell repertoires in COVID-19. Sequencing used immunoSEQ multiplex PCR; TCRdb keeps in-frame clones, though not all of them. The table lists around 160,000 clones, 85% to 90% of them singletons. Material for sequencing was peripheral blood. Every receptor here comes from a man younger than 35 with acute or convalescent COVID-19.

The chain recombines TRBV11-2 with TRBJ1-5; no clear D. Germline CDR1 is SGHAT and CDR2 is FQNNGV. V gave up 1 base and J gave up 6 bases, with 10 bases separating them. The CDR3 consists of 14 residues. CDR3: CASSLVSTGQPQHF. DNA for the CDR3: TGTGCCAGCAGCTTAGTTTCGACGGGTCAGCCCCAGCATTTT. Looking up the rest from reference TRBV11-2 and TRBJ1-5 gives the full variable domain: EAGVAQSPRYKIIEKRQSVAFWCNPISGHATLYWYQQILGQGPKLLIQFQNNGVVDDSQLPKDRFSAERLKGVDSTLKIQPAKLEDSAVYLCASSLVSTGQPQHFGDGTRLSIL.

The V call is TRBV9, the J call TRBJ2-3, with 9 positions matching TRBD2. This CDR3 has 17 amino acids. V shed 4 bases and J 1 base; nucleotides not matched to a gene: 10. Germline assignment: CDR1 SGDLS and CDR2 YYNGEE. The CDR3 DNA follows: TGTGCCAGCAGCACCAGGGGCGCGGGGGGGGGCACAGATACGCAGTATTTT. This codes for CASSTRGAGGGTDTQYF. The whole variable domain, filled in from reference TRBV9 and TRBJ2-3, reads DSGVTQTPKHLITATGQRVTLRCSPRSGDLSVYWYQQSLDQGLQFLIQYYNGEERAKGNILERFSAQQFPDLHSELNLSSLELGDSALYFCASSTRGAGGGTDTQYFGPGTRLTVL.

The chain employs TRBV19 and TRBJ1-4, with D perhaps TRBD1 (5 bases). This CDR3 spans 15 amino acids. The germline V gene encodes CDR1 LNHDA and CDR2 SQIVND (reference sequence). Trimming cost V 5 bases and J 2 bases, with 12 bases left between them. The CDR3: CASSFQGGTNEKLFF. The CDR3 nucleotides read TGTGCCAGTAGTTTCCAGGGAGGGACTAATGAAAAACTGTTTTTT.

The chain carries TRBV9 and TRBJ2-5, with D possibly TRBD1 on 6 matching bases. Deletions cut 4 bases from V and 0 bases from J, with 13 bases between. The germline V gene encodes CDR1 SGDLS and CDR2 YYNGEE. CDR3 size: 15 residues. As DNA, the CDR3 is TGTGCCAGCAGCTTCCGGGACACGTACCAAGAGACCCAGTACTTC. Its protein product is CASSFRDTYQETQYF.

This clone was observed a handful of times. The chain recombines TRBV5-1 with TRBJ1-2, with 9 bases lining up with TRBD1. The CDR3 has 16 amino acids. Trimming took 3 bases from V and 8 from J; bases not matched to a gene: 14. From germline, CDR1 is SGHRS and CDR2 YFSETQ. The CDR3: CASSYPGTGRFLGYTF. The CDR3 coding sequence is TGCGCCAGCAGCTACCCCGGGACAGGGCGATTTCTGGGCTACACCTTC.

The chain recombines TRBV24-1 with TRBJ2-5, with TRBD1 matching over 7 bases. Germline trimming cut 4 bases from V and 2 bases from J; bases unmatched to any gene: 6. Germline CDR1 is KGHDR and CDR2 is SFDVKD. CDR3 length: 15 amino acids. The chain's CDR3 is CATSDPGTVQETQYF. In DNA form, the CDR3 reads TGTGCCACCAGTGACCCCGGGACAGTTCAAGAGACCCAGTACTTC.

The J gene is TRBJ1-4, the V gene TRBV5-4, with D tentatively TRBD1 (6 bases). V was clipped by 4 bases and J by 8 bases, with 15 bases between them. Germline V gene lookup returns CDR1 SGHNT and CDR2 YYREEE (reference sequence). This CDR3 has 14 amino acids. The CDR3 DNA follows: TGTGCCAGCAGCGGGGGCCCAACCCTAGAAAAACTGTTTTTT. It translates to CASSGGPTLEKLFF.

Only a few counts were recorded for this clone. The chain recombines TRBV10-1 with TRBJ2-1; D is possibly TRBD1 (6 bases). Germline V lookup: CDR1 WNHNN, CDR2 SYGVQD (reference sequence). This CDR3 region has 16 residues. V shed 2 bases and J shed 5 bases, with 16 bases lying between them. In DNA form, the CDR3 reads TGCGCCAGCAGTGAGATCCAGGACAGCACGAACAATGAGCAGTTCTTC. Its protein is CASSEIQDSTNNEQFF.

This clone was counted only a few times. The chain joins TRBV9 to TRBJ2-2; D unresolved. Germline-derived CDR1 and CDR2 are SGDLS and YYNGEE. V gave up 2 bases and J gave up 1 base, with 6 bases separating them. CDR3 length: 14 amino acids. DNA for the CDR3: TGTGCCAGCAGCGTCGAGCTGAACACCGGGGAGCTGTTTTTT. Translation: CASSVELNTGELFF.

The chain joins TRBV2 to TRBJ1-1; 7 nucleotides agree with TRBD1. Germline lookup yields CDR1 SNHLY and CDR2 FYNNEI. V dropped 6 bases and J dropped 1; count of bases not matched to a gene: 5. The CDR3 runs to 14 residues. The CDR3 region is CASRSRGSNTEAFF. The CDR3 bases are TGTGCCAGCAGAAGCAGGGGGTCGAACACTGAAGCTTTCTTT. The full variable domain, completed using reference TRBV2 and TRBJ1-1, is EPEVTQTPSHQVTQMGQEVILRCVPISNHLYFYWYRQILGQKVEFLVSFYNNEISEKSEIFDDQFSVERPDGSNFTLKIRSTKLEDSAMYFCASRSRGSNTEAFFGQGTRLTVV.

In regard to this clone: A junction boundary mismatches the germline segment, possibly from a read error. J is TRBJ2-2 and V is TRBV19, with D possibly matching TRBD1 (5 bases). This CDR3 is built from 14 residues. CDR1 LNHDA and CDR2 SQIVND come from the germline V gene (reference sequence). CDR3 nucleotides: TGTGCCGGTAGTCCAGGGATGAACACCGGGGAGCTGTTTTTT. This sequence encodes CAGSPGMNTGELFF.

The chain is built from TRBV11-2 and TRBJ2-7; D not certain. The CDR3 length is 14 residues. V was shortened by 1 base and J by 3 bases, with 10 bases between the two germline ends. Germline-derived CDR1 and CDR2 are SGHAT and FQNNGV. CDR3 coding DNA: TGTGCCAGCAGCTTAGCTCGGAACAGCTACGAGCAGTACTTC. Amino acid sequence: CASSLARNSYEQYF.

The J gene is TRBJ1-5, the V gene TRBV6-6, with D possibly TRBD1 on 6 matching bases. Germline V gene sequence: CDR1 MNHNY, CDR2 SVGAGI (reference sequence). CDR3 length: 14 residues. V lost 7 bases, J lost 5 bases, and 15 bases lay in between. The CDR3 DNA reads as TGTGCCAGCACCCCCGGGGGGGGGCATCAGCCCCAGCATTTT. It translates to CASTPGGGHQPQHF.

The rearrangement joins TRBV2 to TRBJ1-2; no firm D call. The CDR3 has 12 amino acids. V lost 0 bases, J lost 5 bases, and 4 bases lay in between. Germline V CDR1 and CDR2: SNHLY, FYNNEI. The CDR3 nucleotides are TGTGCCAGCAGTGAAGCGAGGTATGGCTACACCTTC. Protein: CASSEARYGYTF.

This clone was seen a few times. V and J are TRBV11-3 and TRBJ2-2; 8 positions agree with TRBD1. J gave up 5 bases and V 1 base, and 6 bases lay outside the gene matches. The CDR3 consists of 16 residues. CDR1 SGHNT and CDR2 YENEEA come from the germline V gene. The CDR3 DNA sequence: TGTGCCAGCAGCTTAGGCAGGGGGCGAGAGACCGGGGAGCTGTTTTTT. It translates to CASSLGRGRETGELFF.

The rearrangement joins TRBV7-9 to TRBJ1-5; D possibly corresponds to TRBD1 (5 bases). The V end was cut by 5 bases, the J end by 0 bases, with 14 bases between. The CDR3 has 16 residues. The germline V gene encodes CDR1 SEHNR and CDR2 FQNEAQ (reference sequence). DNA for the CDR3: TGTGCCAGCAGCCCAGACAGCGCCTCTAGCAATCAGCCCCAGCATTTT. Amino acid sequence: CASSPDSASSNQPQHF.

The chain recombines TRBV29-1 with TRBJ2-1; D might be TRBD2 (6 bases). CDR3 size: 14 residues. V lost 4 bases to trimming and J lost 4 bases, with 14 bases between them. Germline V gene lookup returns CDR1 SQVTM and CDR2 ANQGSEA. The CDR3 nucleotides read TGCAGCGTTGTGGGAGGCTCAGGGTACAATGAGCAGTTCTTC. Its translation: CSVVGGSGYNEQFF.

In nucleotides, the CDR3 is TGCGCCAGCAGATATTATGGACAGTCCGATGAGCAGTTCTTC. Its translation is CASRYYGQSDEQFF. This rearrangement joins TRBV5-1 to TRBJ2-1; D might be TRBD1 (6 bases). This CDR3 spans 14 amino acids. The germline CDR1 and CDR2 sequences are SGHRS and YFSETQ. Trimming took off 5 bases at V and 8 bases at J, with 17 bases between the two ends.

A single count supports this clone. The chain has TRBV24-1 and TRBJ2-1, with 8 bases fitting TRBD2. The germline V gene encodes CDR1 KGHDR and CDR2 SFDVKD. The J segment lost 6 bases and the V segment lost 4 bases, leaving 4 bases of the junction unmatched. There are 14 residues in the CDR3. CDR3 nucleotide sequence: TGTGCCACCAGTGAAGTAGCGGGGCTCAATGAGCAGTTCTTC. Its protein product is CATSEVAGLNEQFF.

The chain carries TRBV6-2 or TRBV6-3 and TRBJ2-3, with a weak D call TRBD2 (5 bases). There are 15 residues in the CDR3. CDR1 MNHEY and CDR2 SVGEGT come from the germline V gene. V lost 2 bases and J lost 6, with 15 bases in between. The CDR3 DNA reads as TGTGCCAGCAGTTACGAGGGCCAACTTTGGGATACGCAGTATTTT. Its translation: CASSYEGQLWDTQYF.